This note documents a single T cell receptor beta chain sequence. This clonotype was observed many times. There is no known antigen for this receptor. It has no much larger one-base neighbor in the sample; base qualities were not kept. Amplification of TCR beta CDR3 regions was carried out from RNA transcripts. The first round of RT-PCR for the TCR CDR3 was performed with the HTBI primer set and the Qiagen OneStep RT-PCR kit. A second multiplex PCR round built the libraries, followed by size selection and purification. Sequencing of the libraries was done on an Illumina HiSeq2000 using paired-end 100 bp reads. The study's own analysis went as follows. SOAPnuke was used to process the raw data, throwing out any read that contained adapters or uncalled bases, had a mean Phred below 15, or lacked an exact constant-primer or identifier match. COPE v1.2.5 was used to merge high-quality paired reads, and clonotypes were defined as unique nucleotide sequences. Clonotypes were aligned to IMGT TRBV, TRBD and TRBJ reference segments using MiTCR v1.1. The analysis included only V-J combinations with a frequency above 0.0001, which together covered roughly 99% of the repertoires. The TCS score was defined as the ratio of F50 (clonal expansion) to E x V (chaos), calculated using BLOSUM62-based TCRdist between CDR3 peptides within each V-J. Welch's t-statistics and random forest reduced just over 500 V-J features to 13, which were used in a naive Bayes classifier (R e1071). TCRdb reanalyzed the raw reads on its own, using fastp at Q25 for trimming and MiXCR for clone calling, and kept in-frame beta chains. Every entry covers one CDR3 protein and lists the most common genes and DNA from its rows. In this record, the V and J calls reflect TCRdb's handling and not the investigators' own analysis. The sample records about 480,000 distinct CDR3 sequences, approximately 14% of which are singletons. The ten top clones hold 15% to 20% of the sample.

A patient counted as having stable Graves' hyperthyroidism if no progression to ophthalmopathy occurred over 18 months of follow-up. Hyperthyroidism patients were newly diagnosed, had a disease duration of under 2 months, and were aged 18 to 65 years. Exclusion was applied to patients with uncontrolled infections, other autoimmune diseases, pregnancy or lactation. Diagnoses were established on the basis of clinical symptoms, serum thyroxine and TRAb, thyroid ultrasound, and orbital computed tomography. Ficoll-Paque density gradient centrifugation was used to isolate PBMCs from around 9.1 ml of fresh peripheral blood. Total RNA was extracted with Trizol reagent, and quality was checked on an Agilent 2100 Bioanalyzer. Its CDR3 holds 15 amino acids, cysteine through phenylalanine. The kept DNA is CDR3 alone, 45 bases in frame from the first base. The V end loses 3 bases and the J end loses 4 bases, and a stretch of 14 bases separates them.

This entry comes from a study of T cells in Graves' hyperthyroidism and ophthalmopathy (dated by TCRdb to about 2019). About the investigation overall: Peripheral blood samples were taken at the time of initial diagnosis, prior to any treatment. In addition, the study compared T-cell repertoires in thyroid tissue and in blood from five or six Graves' hyperthyroidism patients. Following sampling, methimazole starting at 30 mg daily was given to hyperthyroidism patients, and high-dose intravenous methylprednisolone was given to ophthalmopathy patients. To identify distinguishing TCR V-J signatures, a discovery cohort of some 99 patients was used, comprising 40 to 45 with Graves' ophthalmopathy and 55 to 65 with stable Graves' hyperthyroidism. An independent validation cohort of around 19 hyperthyroidism patients and 17 patients who later progressed to ophthalmopathy tested prospective prediction of ophthalmopathy. The 90 to 100 discovery patients were randomly split 7:3 into training and test sets. The paper describes TCR Vbeta CDR3 sequencing of about 140 peripheral blood samples, made up of about 41 ophthalmopathy patients, 70 to 75 hyperthyroidism patients and roughly 17 progressor patients. On the study overall, not on this receptor specifically: Blood samples also contained most of the expanded thyroid clonotypes (frequency above 0.001), which suggests that blood repertoires may reflect thyroid immune responses. Sample size was not statistically predetermined, and blinding of investigators to group allocation was not performed. Ophthalmopathy was separated from stable hyperthyroidism by a 13 V-J signature model, with about 86% sensitivity and roughly 81% specificity obtained in cross-validation and 80%/75% obtained in testing. In validation, the model predicted progression to ophthalmopathy a median of roughly six months before onset, with over 60% sensitivity and roughly 72% specificity.

Material: blood. This TCR was recovered from a woman younger than 35 with Graves' hyperthyroidism. Recombination joined TRBV12-3 or TRBV12-4 with TRBJ2-3; perhaps TRBD2 is the D gene, with 6 bases matching. The encoded CDR3 is CASSFPRDSPDTQYF. The nucleotide sequence is given as TGTGCCAGCAGTTTCCCCCGGGACTCACCAGATACGCAGTATTTT.